Presented here are 32 T cell receptor beta chains from one specimen sequenced in a study of shared clonotypes between healthy human individuals. CD8 cells classed as naive were CD45RO-negative and positively selected for CCR7, excluding terminally differentiated effector memory CD45RA+ cells. Measured with immunoSEQ multiplex PCR; TCRdb has only the in-frame clones, and not every one. Of around 2,100,000 clones in the sample, approximately 94% were seen once. Sequencing was carried out using naive CD8+ T cells sorted from blood. The receptors here all came from a man aged 18 to 35 in good health.

The chain carries TRBV28 and TRBJ2-3, with D perhaps matching TRBD2 (5 bases). Germline assignment: CDR1 MDHEN and CDR2 SYDVKM. Trimming pared 6 bases from V and 6 bases from J, leaving 13 bases between. This CDR3 has 13 residues. This CDR3 reads CASSYAGGDTQYF. The CDR3 DNA reads TGTGCCAGCAGCTACGCGGGCGGGGATACGCAGTATTTT.

V and J are TRBV30 and TRBJ2-7; TRBD2 might be the D (6 bases). The length of the CDR3 is 13 residues. From germline, CDR1 is GTSNPN and CDR2 SVGIG (reference sequence). With 3 bases removed from V and 5 bases from J, the gap between germline ends came to 14 bases. CDR3: CAWSGGGLDEQYF. CDR3 nucleotide sequence: TGTGCCTGGAGCGGTGGGGGGTTAGACGAGCAGTACTTC.

The rearrangement links TRBV13 to TRBJ2-3, with D perhaps being TRBD1 or TRBD2 (7 bases each). The length of the CDR3 is 16 residues. The ends were cut back, 5 bases at V and 11 bases at J, with 26 bases in the middle. Germline V gene lookup returns CDR1 PRHDT and CDR2 FYEKMQ (reference sequence). Here the CDR3 reads CASSPAEGAGWGGQYF. CDR3 DNA: TGTGCCAGCAGCCCCGCGGAGGGGGCTGGTTGGGGGGGGCAGTATTTT.

The gene calls are TRBV29-1 and TRBJ2-1; 8 bases are a match to TRBD1. The length of the CDR3 is 17 residues. Germline values: CDR1 SQVTM, CDR2 ANQGSEA. Trimming cost V 0 bases and J 4 bases; bases outside gene matches: 11. The CDR3 loop reads CSVEDPHGQGSYNEQFF. CDR3 DNA: TGCAGCGTTGAAGATCCCCATGGACAGGGCTCGTACAATGAGCAGTTCTTC.

About this clone: This sample also contains other DNA sequences that code for the same CDR3. The chain links TRBV29-1 to TRBJ2-7; TRBD1 is a possible D gene (5 bases). CDR1 SQVTM and CDR2 ANQGSEA come from the germline V gene. V was cut by 3 bases and J by 4 bases, with 7 bases left in between. The CDR3 contains 11 residues. The CDR3 sequence is CSVDQGYEQYF. The CDR3 nucleotides are TGCAGCGTTGACCAGGGTTACGAGCAGTACTTC.

The chain couples TRBV4-1 to TRBJ2-6; D unclear. V was shortened by 3 bases and J by 2 bases, with 5 bases between the two germline ends. Germline-derived CDR1 and CDR2 are MGHRA and YSYEKL. The CDR3 contains 14 residues. CDR3 sequence (DNA): TGCGCCAGCAGCCAGCCCCCTGGGGCCAACGTCCTGACTTTC. It codes for CASSQPPGANVLTF.

In regard to this clone: Other DNA sequences in this specimen translate into the identical CDR3. The rearrangement uses TRBV19 and TRBJ2-1; D remains unclear. CDR3 size: 14 residues. Germline CDR1 LNHDA, CDR2 SQIVND (reference sequence). The germline V and J ends were trimmed by 2 bases and 0 bases, with 5 bases remaining between them. The CDR3 is CASSITSSYNEQFF. The CDR3 nucleotides read TGTGCCAGTAGTATAACGAGCTCCTACAATGAGCAGTTCTTC.

V usage is TRBV7-9 and J usage is TRBJ1-3; TRBD1 is a possible D gene (6 bases). With 0 bases removed from V and 4 bases from J, the gap between germline ends came to 13 bases. The CDR3 contains 16 residues. Looked up from germline, CDR1 is SEHNR and CDR2 is FQNEAQ (reference sequence). Here the CDR3 DNA reads TGTGCCAGCAGCTTAGCCCTCGGGGGGCAGGGAAACACCATATATTTT. This sequence encodes CASSLALGGQGNTIYF.

This clone was found once. Other DNA sequences from this sample encode an identical CDR3 as well. This sequence joins TRBV5-1 and TRBJ2-3, with D perhaps matching TRBD1 (5 bases). This CDR3 is 12 amino acids long. Germline V gene sequence: CDR1 SGHRS, CDR2 YFSETQ. V dropped 4 bases and J dropped 4 bases, with 7 bases sitting between them. The CDR3 loop is CASSLGADTQYF. The CDR3, as DNA: TGCGCCAGCAGCCTAGGGGCAGATACGCAGTATTTT.

For this clone: Additional DNA sequences in this sample encode the identical CDR3. The genes are TRBV9 and TRBJ2-2; no firm D call. The V end was cut by 1 base, the J end by 2 bases, with 3 bases between. Germline V gene data show CDR1 as SGDLS and CDR2 as YYNGEE. The CDR3 extends over 13 amino acids. Written as DNA, the CDR3 is TGTGCCAGCAGCGTACCCAACACCGGGGAGCTGTTTTTT. Its protein is CASSVPNTGELFF.

The chain employs TRBV11-2 and TRBJ1-1, with D possibly TRBD1 on 6 matching bases. V gave up 6 bases and J gave up 4 bases, with 12 bases separating them. CDR3 length: 13 residues. Germline CDR1 is SGHAT and CDR2 is FQNNGV. CDR3 sequence reads: CASRGGFSTEAFF. In nucleotides, the CDR3 is TGTGCCAGCAGAGGGGGGTTTTCCACTGAAGCTTTCTTT.

The rearrangement links TRBV6-6 to TRBJ1-1; a possible D gene is TRBD1 (5 bases). The CDR3 sequence is 14 residues long. Germline lookup yields CDR1 MNHNY and CDR2 SVGAGI (reference sequence). V shed 5 bases and J shed 4 bases, with 14 bases lying between them. CDR3 sequence reads: CASSTPYGATEAFF. CDR3 nucleotide sequence: TGTGCCAGCAGTACACCCTACGGGGCCACTGAAGCTTTCTTT.

This chain connects TRBV7-9 to TRBJ1-1; D perhaps matches TRBD1 (5 bases). The germline gives CDR1 SEHNR, CDR2 FQNEAQ (reference sequence). This CDR3 comprises 14 residues. The V end was cut by 5 bases, the J end by 4 bases, with 14 bases between. CDR3 sequence: CASSHNGGATEAFF. The CDR3 bases are TGTGCCAGCAGCCATAACGGGGGAGCCACTGAAGCTTTCTTT.

This clone was seen once. The chain links TRBV15 to TRBJ1-1, with 10 bases aligning to TRBD1. Germline V gene sequence: CDR1 LNHNV, CDR2 YYDKDF (reference sequence). The CDR3 is 16 residues long. The trim removed 6 bases at V and 6 bases at J, leaving 13 bases unmatched. CDR3 in amino acids: CATRAGQGPNAPEAFF. The CDR3 DNA follows: TGTGCCACCAGAGCGGGACAGGGGCCTAACGCCCCTGAAGCTTTCTTT.

The CDR3 reads CASSLRGTGRTGELFF. The CDR3 coding sequence is TGTGCCAGCAGCCTGCGTGGTACAGGGCGGACCGGGGAGCTGTTTTTT. The V gene is TRBV14, the J gene TRBJ2-2; perhaps TRBD1 as D (6 bases). Germline V gene data show CDR1 as SGHDN and CDR2 as FVKESK. V shed 4 bases and J shed 5 bases, with 17 bases lying between them. This CDR3 is 16 amino acids long. The whole variable domain, filled in from reference TRBV14 and TRBJ2-2, reads EAGVTQFPSHSVIEKGQTVTLRCDPISGHDNLYWYRRVMGKEIKFLLHFVKESKQDESGMPNNRFLAERTGGTYSTLKVQPAELEDSGVYFCASSLRGTGRTGELFFGEGSRLTVL.

The chain links TRBV7-9 to TRBJ2-1; D is undetermined. Trimming left V 5 bases short and J 7 bases short, with 12 bases between. Germline V gene data show CDR1 as SEHNR and CDR2 as FQNEAQ (reference sequence). The CDR3 is made up of 13 amino acids. The CDR3 reads CASSPENGNEQFF. CDR3 coding DNA: TGTGCCAGCAGCCCAGAAAACGGGAATGAGCAGTTCTTC.

The chain joins TRBV7-9 to TRBJ2-7, with TRBD1 as a possible D gene (6 bases). This CDR3 contains 15 residues. Germline CDR1 reads SEHNR; CDR2 reads FQNEAQ (reference sequence). V dropped 1 base and J dropped 2 bases, with 12 bases sitting between them. CDR3 DNA sequence: TGTGCCAGCAGCTTAGTTTTAGGGGGTACCTACGAGCAGTACTTC. Protein sequence: CASSLVLGGTYEQYF.

The gene calls are TRBV28 and TRBJ2-7; possible D gene TRBD2, 7 bases. The V gene's germline CDR1 is MDHEN and CDR2 SYDVKM. The CDR3 totals 16 residues. V shed 3 bases and J shed 2 bases, with 17 bases lying between them. The CDR3 protein is CASSFTRAGHPYEQYF. The CDR3 nucleotides read TGTGCCAGCAGTTTTACTAGAGCGGGACACCCCTACGAGCAGTACTTC. Full variable domain (rest looked up from reference TRBV28 and TRBJ2-7): DVKVTQSSRYLVKRTGEKVFLECVQDMDHENMFWYRQDPGLGLRLIYFSYDVKMKEKGDIPEGYSVSREKKERFSLILESASTNQTSMYLCASSFTRAGHPYEQYFGPGTRLTVT.

The chain combines TRBV2 with TRBJ2-7; possibly TRBD1 for D (5 bases). The CDR3 extends over 15 amino acids. Looked up from germline, CDR1 is SNHLY and CDR2 is FYNNEI. The V end was cut by 1 base, the J end by 0 bases, with 10 bases between. This chain's CDR3 is CASSEGPGPSYEQYF. The CDR3 DNA sequence: TGTGCCAGCAGTGAAGGTCCAGGGCCCTCCTACGAGCAGTACTTC.

This clone was seen once. This chain uses TRBV7-2 with TRBJ2-4; 7 nucleotides agree with TRBD1. The CDR3 covers 13 residues. Trimming cost V 4 bases and J 8 bases; bases outside gene matches: 5. CDR1 and CDR2 from the germline V gene are SGHTA and FQGNSA. In DNA, the CDR3 is TGTGCCAGCAGCTGGGGACAGTCAGACATTCAGTACTTC. Protein: CASSWGQSDIQYF.

V and J are TRBV2 and TRBJ2-5; D gene unclear. Trimming took 2 bases from V and 4 from J, leaving 17 bases between them. The CDR3 extends over 16 amino acids. The V gene's germline CDR1 is SNHLY and CDR2 FYNNEI. The CDR3 DNA reads as TGTGCCAGCAGTGAACTGGCCGTTCCTGCAGGAGAGACCCAGTACTTC. Amino acids: CASSELAVPAGETQYF.

As for this clone: The sample contains more than one DNA sequence encoding this CDR3. The chain's CDR3 is CASSYGGEQFF. As DNA, the CDR3 is TGTGCCAGCAGTTATGGGGGGGAGCAGTTCTTC. The V call is TRBV6-5, the J call TRBJ2-1; D may be TRBD2 (6 bases). Trimming cost V 3 bases and J 10 bases, with 7 bases left between them. CDR3 length equals 11 residues. Germline CDR1 MNHEY, CDR2 SVGAGI.

The V gene is TRBV7-6, the J gene TRBJ2-7; D may be TRBD1 or TRBD2 (5 bases each). Germline CDR1 SGHVS, CDR2 FNYEAQ. V was shortened by 7 bases and J by 3 bases, with 13 bases between the two germline ends. The CDR3 totals 13 residues. CDR3 bases: TGTGCCAGCAAAGGGGACGGACTCTACGAGCAGTACTTC. It codes for CASKGDGLYEQYF.

This clone was picked up one time. The same CDR3 arises from other DNA sequences in this sample as well. V and J are TRBV11-2 and TRBJ2-7; D gene ambiguous. This CDR3 is 12 amino acids long. V lost 1 base to trimming and J lost 4 bases, with 5 bases between them. Germline values: CDR1 SGHAT, CDR2 FQNNGV. The CDR3 reads CASSLGLYEQYF. The CDR3 region has the DNA TGTGCCAGCAGCTTAGGTCTGTACGAGCAGTACTTC.

The chain carries TRBV4-1 and TRBJ1-4; no definite D call. Germline lookup yields CDR1 MGHRA and CDR2 YSYEKL. This CDR3 contains 15 residues. The V and J ends lost 6 bases and 8 bases respectively, with 19 bases between them. The CDR3 sequence: CASSQMGGLEEKLFF. DNA of the CDR3: TGCGCCAGCAGTCAAATGGGAGGGTTGGAGGAAAAACTGTTTTTT.

The J gene is TRBJ2-1, the V gene TRBV13; tentatively, D is TRBD2 (6 bases). Looked up from germline, CDR1 is PRHDT and CDR2 is FYEKMQ (reference sequence). Trimming pared 10 bases from V and 5 bases from J, leaving 12 bases between. The CDR3 is made up of 12 amino acids. The chain's CDR3 is CATSVENNEQFF. DNA of the CDR3: TGTGCCACTAGCGTCGAGAACAATGAGCAGTTCTTC.

The gene calls are TRBV5-4 and TRBJ1-2; 7 bases align to TRBD1. There are 15 residues in the CDR3. CDR1 and CDR2 (germline): SGHNT, YYREEE (reference sequence). Trimming at V came to 3 bases and at J to 4 bases, leaving 9 bases not matched to a gene. The CDR3 DNA is TGTGCCAGCAGCTCCCCTGGGACAGCAAGCTATGGCTACACCTTC. Translating it yields CASSSPGTASYGYTF.

This rearrangement joins TRBV30 to TRBJ2-7; perhaps TRBD2 as D (8 bases). Trimming cost V 6 bases and J 3 bases, with 15 bases left between them. This CDR3 is built from 13 residues. Per germline, CDR1 GTSNPN and CDR2 SVGIG (reference sequence). CDR3 nucleotide sequence: TGTGCCTGCGGGAGGGACAGCCACTACGAGCAGTACTTC. The encoded protein is CACGRDSHYEQYF.

Concerning this clone: The same CDR3 also results from other DNA sequences found in this sample. The CDR3 DNA is TGTGCCTGGAGTGTAACCTCCTACAATGAGCAGTTCTTC. Encoded protein: CAWSVTSYNEQFF. J is TRBJ2-1 and V is TRBV30; no firm D call. V was clipped by 0 bases and J by 0 bases, with 3 bases between them. The CDR3 extends over 13 amino acids. Per the germline V gene, CDR1 is GTSNPN and CDR2 is SVGIG (reference sequence).

This clone was found once. V usage is TRBV13 and J usage is TRBJ1-2, with TRBD1 as a possible D gene (5 bases). Trimming left V 5 bases short and J 8 bases short, with 21 bases between. The germline V gene encodes CDR1 PRHDT and CDR2 FYEKMQ (reference sequence). The CDR3 totals 15 residues. CDR3 residues: CASSLGRGIVEGYTF. DNA of the CDR3: TGTGCCAGCAGCCTTGGTAGGGGAATAGTGGAGGGCTACACCTTC.

V usage is TRBV9 and J usage is TRBJ1-1; D possibly corresponds to TRBD1 (6 bases). Germline lookup yields CDR1 SGDLS and CDR2 YYNGEE. CDR3 length: 16 residues. The V end lost 0 bases, the J end lost 3 bases, and 15 bases lay between the germline ends. In nucleotides, the CDR3 is TGTGCCAGCAGCGTAGTCGGAGGGGGGATACACACTGAAGCTTTCTTT. Translation gives CASSVVGGGIHTEAFF.

This clone was picked up one time. The CDR3: CASSYARHIAKNIQYF. The CDR3 coding sequence is TGTGCCAGCAGTTACGCGAGACATATAGCCAAAAACATTCAGTACTTC. The rearrangement uses TRBV6-5 and TRBJ2-4, with D unclear. Germline CDR1 is MNHEY and CDR2 is SVGAGI. Deletions cut 2 bases from V and 0 bases from J, with 11 bases between. The CDR3 loop spans 16 amino acids.